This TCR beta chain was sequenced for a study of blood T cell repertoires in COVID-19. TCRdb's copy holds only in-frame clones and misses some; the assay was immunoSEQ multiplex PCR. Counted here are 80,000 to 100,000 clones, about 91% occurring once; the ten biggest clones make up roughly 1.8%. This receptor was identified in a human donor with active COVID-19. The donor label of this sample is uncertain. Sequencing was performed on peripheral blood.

CDR3: CASSSETGRTDTQYF. The DNA of the CDR3 is TGTGCCAGCAGCTCCGAGACAGGGCGCACAGATACGCAGTATTTT. The chain joins TRBV7-3 to TRBJ2-3, with 7 bases that match TRBD1. Germline CDR1 SGHTA, CDR2 FQGTGA. Trimming cost V 4 bases and J 1 base; bases outside gene matches: 5. This CDR3 has 15 amino acids.